The rows below give T cell receptor beta chains drawn from one sample of a study of T cells after yellow fever vaccination. TCRdb reprocessed the 5' RACE reads with MiXCR, giving one entry per CDR3 protein. The table lists hundreds of thousands of distinct CDR3 sequences, roughly 4.3% of them singletons. The sequenced sample was PBMCs, obtained 5 days after the yellow fever booster vaccination. All receptors come from a man aged 18 to 29 who received the YFV17D yellow fever vaccine. CDR3s include the opening cysteine and the closing phenylalanine or tryptophan. Each record gives: J gene, clone size, V gene, D gene, CDR3 DNA, CDR3 protein. D genes are given only for firm matches. The size of a clone is reported for some rows only, either as once, few or many, or as a class for expanded clones.

TRBJ2-5 many TRBV7-2 . TGTGCCAGCAGCTTAGAGGCGGGACAAGAGACCCAGTACTTC CASSLEAGQETQYF
TRBJ2-2 . TRBV7-2 TRBD1 TGTGCCAGCAGCAACCGGGACAGGGTATCCGGGGAGCTGTTTTTT CASSNRDRVSGELFF
TRBJ2-1 . TRBV7-2 . TGTGCCAGCAGCTCCACCACCGGGGGGCTTTATAATGAGCAGTTCTTC CASSSTTGGLYNEQFF
TRBJ1-1 few TRBV7-2 TRBD1 TGTGCCAGCAGCACGCGCAACAGGGGGCTTAAGAACACTGAAGCTTTCTTT CASSTRNRGLKNTEAFF
TRBJ2-3 many TRBV6-5 TRBD1 TGTGCCAGCAGTACCCTACAGGGGGCAACAGATACGCAGTATTTT CASSTLQGATDTQYF
TRBJ2-3 few TRBV4-3 . TGCGCCAGCAGCCAAGACCAAGGGACAGATACGCAGTATTTT CASSQDQGTDTQYF
TRBJ2-4 many TRBV4-3 . TGCGCCAGCAGCCAAGATCTGGGCAGGTATCTTGAAAACATTCAGTACTTC CASSQDLGRYLENIQYF
TRBJ2-7 few TRBV20-1 . TGCAGTGAGGGGGACGAGCAGTACTTC CSEGDEQYF
TRBJ1-5 . TRBV6-5 TRBD1 TGTGCCAGCAGACGGGACAGCGGGAGCAATCAGCCCCAGCATTTT CASRRDSGSNQPQHF
TRBJ2-5 . TRBV5-1 . TGCGCCAGCAGCTTAGGCCTCGACTGGCCTGAGACCCAGTACTTC CASSLGLDWPETQYF
TRBJ1-2 many TRBV20-1 TRBD1 TGCAGTGCTAGCCTCCTCGGACAGGGGAACTATGGCTACACCTTC CSASLLGQGNYGYTF
TRBJ2-3 . TRBV29-1 . TGCAGCGTGCGAAAGGGCACAGATACGCAGTATTTT CSVRKGTDTQYF
TRBJ2-5 few TRBV5-1 . TGCGCCAGCAGCGTCAATCGTGGAGAGACCCAGTACTTC CASSVNRGETQYF
TRBJ2-1 many TRBV5-1 . TGCGCCAGCAGCTTGACAGGCTGGGGGCAGTTCTTC CASSLTGWGQFF
TRBJ2-7 few TRBV4-1 TRBD2 TGCGCCAGCAGCCAAGGTCCGGGGGGGGCCTACGAGCAGTACTTC CASSQGPGGAYEQYF
TRBJ2-5 few TRBV18 . TGTGCCAGCTCACCTGCCGTACAAGAGACCCAGTACTTC CASSPAVQETQYF
TRBJ1-4 many TRBV25-1 TRBD1 TGTGCCAGCAGCGGACAGGGGGCGGCTAATGAAAAACTGTTTTTT CASSGQGAANEKLFF
TRBJ2-3 few TRBV5-1 TRBD2 TGCGCCAGCAGCACACTGACTAGCGGGGGCACAGATACGCAGTATTTT CASSTLTSGGTDTQYF
TRBJ1-1 many TRBV28 TRBD1 TGTGCCAGCAGTCCCGGGACAGGGGATGGTAGCACTGAAGCTTTCTTT CASSPGTGDGSTEAFF
TRBJ2-3 few TRBV4-3 TRBD2 TGCGCCAGCAGCCAATTCAAGACTAGCGGGGGGGCAGATACGCAGTATTTT CASSQFKTSGGADTQYF
TRBJ2-2 few TRBV7-9 TRBD1 TGTGCCAGCGGTCCTCAGGGGGTGAACACCGGGGAGCTGTTTTTT CASGPQGVNTGELFF
TRBJ1-2 . TRBV7-2 . TGTGCCAGCAGCCCCGGGATCTATGGCTACACCTTC CASSPGIYGYTF
TRBJ2-3 . TRBV24-1 . TGTGCCACGGGATCCACAGATACGCAGTATTTT CATGSTDTQYF
TRBJ2-1 few TRBV7-9 TRBD2 TGTGCCAGCAGCACGACTAGCGGGCGCCTCAATGAGCAGTTCTTC CASSTTSGRLNEQFF
TRBJ2-1 many TRBV4-1 TRBD1 TGCGCCAGCAGCCGAGAAAAGGACAGGGGGAGGCAGTTCTTC CASSREKDRGRQFF
TRBJ2-1 many TRBV15 TRBD1 TGTGCCACCAGCTCCAAGGGGGGACAGGGCTCCTACAATGAGCAGTTCTTC CATSSKGGQGSYNEQFF